The subject of this entry is one TCR beta chain. Its antigen is not yet known. No per-base quality is available; no much larger clone lies one base away. Any patient with an uncontrolled infection, another autoimmune disease, pregnancy or lactation was excluded. Clinical symptoms, serum thyroxine and TRAb, thyroid ultrasound, and orbital computed tomography formed the basis for the diagnoses. Total RNA was extracted with Trizol reagent, and quality was checked on an Agilent 2100 Bioanalyzer. The sample comes from a study of T cells in Graves' hyperthyroidism and ophthalmopathy (dated by TCRdb to between 2019 and 2020). Background on the whole study: TCR V-J signatures able to tell the groups apart were searched for in a discovery cohort of about a hundred patients, of whom under 45 had Graves' ophthalmopathy and 57 had stable Graves' hyperthyroidism. An independent validation cohort of fewer than 20 hyperthyroidism patients and over 15 patients who later progressed to ophthalmopathy tested prospective prediction of ophthalmopathy. The 85 to 100 discovery patients were randomly split 7:3 into training and test sets. The study also compared thyroid tissue and blood T-cell repertoires from a handful of Graves' hyperthyroidism patients. Once sampling was done, hyperthyroidism patients were given methimazole at a starting dose of 30 mg daily, whereas ophthalmopathy patients were given high-dose intravenous methylprednisolone. The paper reports TCR Vbeta CDR3 sequencing of roughly 140 peripheral blood samples: around 45 ophthalmopathy, over 70 hyperthyroidism and around 17 progressor patients.

The TCR beta CDR3 regions were amplified from RNA transcripts. The TCR CDR3 was subjected to a first round of RT-PCR using the HTBI primer set and the Qiagen OneStep RT-PCR kit. Libraries were constructed in a second round of multiplex PCR, after which size selection and purification were carried out. Paired-end sequencing of the libraries was performed with 100 bp reads on an Illumina HiSeq2000. Turning to the authors' computational methods: SOAPnuke was used to process the raw data, removing reads that contained adapters or uncalled bases, had a mean Phred below 15, or lacked an exact match to the constant primer or identifier. COPE v1.2.5 was used to merge the high-quality paired reads, and each unique nucleotide sequence was defined as a clonotype. MiTCR v1.1 was used to align the clonotypes against IMGT TRBV, TRBD and TRBJ reference segments. The analysis included only V-J combinations with a frequency above 0.0001, which together covered 99% to 99.2% of the repertoires. A TCS score was defined as the ratio of F50 (clonal expansion) to E x V (chaos), with BLOSUM62-based TCRdist applied between CDR3 peptides within each V-J. Welch's t-statistics and random forest reduced around 550 V-J features to 13, which were used in a naive Bayes classifier (R e1071). The similarity between thyroid and blood repertoires was quantified using the Morisita-Horn index. TCRdb itself trimmed the public reads at Q25 with fastp, ran MiXCR and retained productive beta chains. Every CDR3 protein is listed once, alongside the most common genes and DNA of its rows. These V and J calls are TCRdb output, not the study's own analysis. In this sample the table shows 550,000 to 600,000 distinct CDR3 sequences, about 43% of which occur a single time. Roughly 19% of the sample is in the top ten clones.

Here is what the overall study found, with its caveats: A 13 V-J signature model separated ophthalmopathy from stable hyperthyroidism, with around 88% sensitivity and roughly 84% specificity in cross-validation and 80%/75% in testing. Most expanded thyroid clonotypes (frequency above 0.001) were also found in blood, which suggests that blood repertoires may mirror thyroid immune responses. In validation, the model predicted progression to ophthalmopathy a median of approximately 6.3 months before onset, with roughly 70% sensitivity and about 72% specificity. No statistical method was used to fix the sample size in advance, and group allocation was not hidden from the investigators.

The V and J ends are trimmed by 6 bases and 5 bases, leaving 16 bases between them. The CDR3 contains 14 residues, cysteine and phenylalanine counted. The entry retains the CDR3 DNA only, 42 bases that are in frame from base 1. The sequence links TRBV12-3 or TRBV12-4 to TRBJ1-1; no confident D gene assignment can be made. The clonotype was recovered from an adult woman with Graves' disease, either hyperthyroidism or ophthalmopathy (not recorded which). What was sequenced was peripheral blood or thyroid tissue (not recorded which). The CDR3 region: CASSNPRPKTEAFF. The nucleotide sequence is given as TGTGCCAGCAGCAACCCTCGACCGAAGACTGAAGCTTTCTTT.